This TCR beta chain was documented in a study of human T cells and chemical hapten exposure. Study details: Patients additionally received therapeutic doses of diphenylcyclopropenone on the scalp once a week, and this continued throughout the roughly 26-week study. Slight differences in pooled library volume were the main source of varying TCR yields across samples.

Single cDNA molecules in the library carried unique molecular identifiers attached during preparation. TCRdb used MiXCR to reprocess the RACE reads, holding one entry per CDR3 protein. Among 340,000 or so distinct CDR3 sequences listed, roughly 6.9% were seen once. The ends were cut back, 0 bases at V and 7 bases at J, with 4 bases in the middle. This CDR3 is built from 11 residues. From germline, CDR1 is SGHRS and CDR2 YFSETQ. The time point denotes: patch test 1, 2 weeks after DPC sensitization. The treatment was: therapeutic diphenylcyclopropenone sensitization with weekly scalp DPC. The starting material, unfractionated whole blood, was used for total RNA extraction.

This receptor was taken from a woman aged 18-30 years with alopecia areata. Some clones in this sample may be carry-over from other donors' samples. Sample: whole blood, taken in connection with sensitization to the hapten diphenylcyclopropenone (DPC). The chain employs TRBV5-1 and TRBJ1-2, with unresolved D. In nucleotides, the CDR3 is TGCGCCAGCAGCTTGGGGAGTGGCTACACCTTC. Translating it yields CASSLGSGYTF.